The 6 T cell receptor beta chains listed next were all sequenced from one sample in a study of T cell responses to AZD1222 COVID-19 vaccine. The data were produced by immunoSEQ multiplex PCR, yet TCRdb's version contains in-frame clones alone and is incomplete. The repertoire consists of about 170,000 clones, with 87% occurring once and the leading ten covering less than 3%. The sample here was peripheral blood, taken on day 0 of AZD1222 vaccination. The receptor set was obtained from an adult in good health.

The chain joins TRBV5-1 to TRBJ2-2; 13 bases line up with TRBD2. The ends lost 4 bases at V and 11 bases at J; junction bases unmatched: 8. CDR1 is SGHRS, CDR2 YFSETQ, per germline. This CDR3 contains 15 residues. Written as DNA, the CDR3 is TGCGCCAGCAGCCGCCCCGGACTAGCGGGAGAAGAGCTGTTTTTT. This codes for CASSRPGLAGEELFF.

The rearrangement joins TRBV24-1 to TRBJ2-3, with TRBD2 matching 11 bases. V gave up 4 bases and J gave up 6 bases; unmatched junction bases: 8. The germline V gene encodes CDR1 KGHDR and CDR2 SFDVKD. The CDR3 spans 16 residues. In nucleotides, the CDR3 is TGTGCCACCAGTGACCCCCCACTAGCGGGAGCGGATACGCAGTATTTT. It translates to CATSDPPLAGADTQYF.

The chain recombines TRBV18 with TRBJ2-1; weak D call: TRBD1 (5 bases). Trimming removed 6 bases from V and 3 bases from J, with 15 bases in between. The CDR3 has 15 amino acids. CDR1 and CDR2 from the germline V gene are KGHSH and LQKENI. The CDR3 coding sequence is TGTGCCAGCTCGCCCGACCAGGGAAACTACAATGAGCAGTTCTTC. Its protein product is CASSPDQGNYNEQFF. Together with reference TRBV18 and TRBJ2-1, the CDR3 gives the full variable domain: NAGVMQNPRHLVRRRGQEARLRCSPMKGHSHVYWYRQLPEEGLKFMVYLQKENIIDESGMPKERFSAEFPKEGPSILRIQQVVRGDSAAYFCASSPDQGNYNEQFFGPGTRLTVL.

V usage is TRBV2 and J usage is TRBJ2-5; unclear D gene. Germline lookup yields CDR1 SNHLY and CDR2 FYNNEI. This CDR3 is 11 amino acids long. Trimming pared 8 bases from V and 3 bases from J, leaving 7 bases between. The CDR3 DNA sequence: TGTGCCAGCTTGTTAGAAGAGACCCAGTACTTC. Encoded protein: CASLLEETQYF.

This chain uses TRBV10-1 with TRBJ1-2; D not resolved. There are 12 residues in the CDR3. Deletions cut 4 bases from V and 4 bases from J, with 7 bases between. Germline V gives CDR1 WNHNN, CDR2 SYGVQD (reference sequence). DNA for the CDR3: TGCGCCAGCAGTGCGGGCAGCTATGGCTACACCTTC. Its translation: CASSAGSYGYTF.

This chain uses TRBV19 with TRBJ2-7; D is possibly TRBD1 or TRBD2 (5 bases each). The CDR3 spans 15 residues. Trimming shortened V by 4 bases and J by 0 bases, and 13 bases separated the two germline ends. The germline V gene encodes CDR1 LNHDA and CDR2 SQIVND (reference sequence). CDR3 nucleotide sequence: TGTGCCAGTAGTAGGTGGGACGGAAGCTCCTACGAGCAGTACTTC. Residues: CASSRWDGSSYEQYF.